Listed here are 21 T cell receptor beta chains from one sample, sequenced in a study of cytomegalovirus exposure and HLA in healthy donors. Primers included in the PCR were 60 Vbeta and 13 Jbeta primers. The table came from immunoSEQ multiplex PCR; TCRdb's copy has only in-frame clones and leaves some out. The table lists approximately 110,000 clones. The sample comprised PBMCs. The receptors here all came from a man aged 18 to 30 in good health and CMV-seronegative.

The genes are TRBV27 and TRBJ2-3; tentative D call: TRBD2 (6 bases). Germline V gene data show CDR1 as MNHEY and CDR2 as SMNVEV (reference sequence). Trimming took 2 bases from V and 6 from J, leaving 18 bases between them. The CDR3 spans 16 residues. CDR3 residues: CASSLEGAGSVDTQYF. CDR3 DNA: TGTGCCAGCAGTTTAGAGGGAGCGGGTTCAGTGGATACGCAGTATTTT.

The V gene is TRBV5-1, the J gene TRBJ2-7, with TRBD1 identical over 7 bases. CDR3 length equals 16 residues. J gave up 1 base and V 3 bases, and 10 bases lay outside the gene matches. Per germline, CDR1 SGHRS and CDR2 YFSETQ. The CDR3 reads CASSWDRRDSSYEQYF. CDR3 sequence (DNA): TGCGCCAGCAGCTGGGACCGTCGGGACAGTTCCTACGAGCAGTACTTC.

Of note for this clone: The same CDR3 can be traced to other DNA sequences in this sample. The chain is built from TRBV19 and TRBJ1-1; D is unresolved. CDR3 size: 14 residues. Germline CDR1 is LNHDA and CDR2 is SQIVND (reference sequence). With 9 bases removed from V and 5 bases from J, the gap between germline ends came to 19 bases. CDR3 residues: CASLSPGFRTEAFF. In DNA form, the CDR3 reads TGTGCCAGCCTTTCCCCAGGTTTTAGGACTGAAGCTTTCTTT.

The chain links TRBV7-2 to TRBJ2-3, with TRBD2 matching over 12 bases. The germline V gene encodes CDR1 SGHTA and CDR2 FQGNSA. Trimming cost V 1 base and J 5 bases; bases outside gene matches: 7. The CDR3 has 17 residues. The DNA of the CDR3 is TGTGCCAGCAGCTTAGGGCTAGCGGGAGGGCGGGGAGATACGCAGTATTTT. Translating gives CASSLGLAGGRGDTQYF.

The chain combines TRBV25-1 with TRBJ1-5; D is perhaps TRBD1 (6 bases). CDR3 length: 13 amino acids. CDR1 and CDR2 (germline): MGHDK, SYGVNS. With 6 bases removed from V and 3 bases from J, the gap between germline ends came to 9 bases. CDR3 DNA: TGTGCCAGCAGAGGACAGAACAATCAGCCCCAGCATTTT. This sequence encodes CASRGQNNQPQHF.

Here the CDR3 DNA reads TGTGCCAGCAGTTTCTCCGGGACCTACAATGAGCAGTTCTTC. Translated: CASSFSGTYNEQFF. This chain links TRBV27 with TRBJ2-1; tentative D call: TRBD2 (5 bases). Trimming removed 3 bases from V and 2 bases from J, with 8 bases in between. The length of the CDR3 is 14 residues. In germline, CDR1 is MNHEY, CDR2 SMNVEV (reference sequence).

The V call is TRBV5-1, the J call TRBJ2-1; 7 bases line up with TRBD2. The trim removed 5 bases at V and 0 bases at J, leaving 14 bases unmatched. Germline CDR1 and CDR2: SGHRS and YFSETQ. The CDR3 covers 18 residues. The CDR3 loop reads CASSSLMGTNPSYNEQFF. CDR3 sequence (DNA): TGCGCCAGCAGTTCACTAATGGGGACTAACCCCTCCTACAATGAGCAGTTCTTC.

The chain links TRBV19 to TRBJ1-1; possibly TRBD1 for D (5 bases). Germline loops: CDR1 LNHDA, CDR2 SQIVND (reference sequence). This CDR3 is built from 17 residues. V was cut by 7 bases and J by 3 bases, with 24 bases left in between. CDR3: CASNSRGAVIMDTEAFF. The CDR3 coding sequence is TGTGCCAGTAATAGTCGCGGGGCTGTTATTATGGACACTGAAGCTTTCTTT.

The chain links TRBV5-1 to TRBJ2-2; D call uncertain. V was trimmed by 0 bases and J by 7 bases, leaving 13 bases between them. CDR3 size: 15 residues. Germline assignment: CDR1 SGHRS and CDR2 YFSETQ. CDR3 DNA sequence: TGCGCCAGCAGCTTGGATCGGGTAACTGGCGGGGAGCTGTTTTTT. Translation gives CASSLDRVTGGELFF.

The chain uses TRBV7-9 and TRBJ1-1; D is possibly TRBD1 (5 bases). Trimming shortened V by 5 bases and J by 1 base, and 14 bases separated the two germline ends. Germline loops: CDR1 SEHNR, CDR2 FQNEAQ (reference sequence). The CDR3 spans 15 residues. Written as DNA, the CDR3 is TGTGCCAGCAGCCGACGATCGACAGAGAACACTGAAGCTTTCTTT. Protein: CASSRRSTENTEAFF.

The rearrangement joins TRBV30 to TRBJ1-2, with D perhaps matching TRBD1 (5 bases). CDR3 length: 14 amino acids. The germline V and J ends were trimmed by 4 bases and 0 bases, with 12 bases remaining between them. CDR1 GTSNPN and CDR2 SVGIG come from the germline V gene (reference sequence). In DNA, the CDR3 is TGTGCCTGGATCAGGACATCCGCTAACTATGGCTACACCTTC. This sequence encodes CAWIRTSANYGYTF.

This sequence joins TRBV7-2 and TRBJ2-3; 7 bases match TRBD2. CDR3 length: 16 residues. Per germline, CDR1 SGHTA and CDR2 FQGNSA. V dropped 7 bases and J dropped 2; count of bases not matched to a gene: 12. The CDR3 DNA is TGTGCCAGCAACCCTGGAAGGCGGGGGTACACAGATACGCAGTATTTT. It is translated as CASNPGRRGYTDTQYF.

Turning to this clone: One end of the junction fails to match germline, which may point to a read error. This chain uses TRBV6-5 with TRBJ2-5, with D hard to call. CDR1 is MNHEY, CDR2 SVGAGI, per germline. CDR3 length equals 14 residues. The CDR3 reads CASMGSLVPENQYF. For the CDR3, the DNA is TGTGCCAGCATGGGCTCGCTTGTACCCGAGAACCAGTACTTC.

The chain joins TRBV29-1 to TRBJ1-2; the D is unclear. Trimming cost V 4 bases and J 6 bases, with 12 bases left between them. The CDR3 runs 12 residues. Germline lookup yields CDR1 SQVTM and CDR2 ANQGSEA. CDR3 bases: TGCAGCGTTGGGCGGATCGGGGATGGCTACACCTTC. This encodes CSVGRIGDGYTF.

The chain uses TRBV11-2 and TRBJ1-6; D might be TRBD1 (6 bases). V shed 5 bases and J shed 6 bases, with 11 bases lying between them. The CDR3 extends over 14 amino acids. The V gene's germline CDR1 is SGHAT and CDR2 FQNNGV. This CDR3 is CASSRQEANSPLHF. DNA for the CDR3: TGTGCCAGCAGCCGACAGGAGGCTAATTCACCCCTCCACTTT.

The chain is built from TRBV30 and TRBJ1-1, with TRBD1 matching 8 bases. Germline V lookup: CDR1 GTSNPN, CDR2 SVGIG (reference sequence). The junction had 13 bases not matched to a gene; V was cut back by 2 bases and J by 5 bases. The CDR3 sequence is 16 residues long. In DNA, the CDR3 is TGTGCCTGGAGTATGACAGGGGAGAGTTTGGGGACTGAAGCTTTCTTT. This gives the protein CAWSMTGESLGTEAFF.

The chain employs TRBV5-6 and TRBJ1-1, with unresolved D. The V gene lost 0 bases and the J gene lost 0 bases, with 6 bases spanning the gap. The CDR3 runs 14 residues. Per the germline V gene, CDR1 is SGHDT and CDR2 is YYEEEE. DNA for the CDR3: TGTGCCAGCAGCTTGGATCCGGTGAACACTGAAGCTTTCTTT. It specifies CASSLDPVNTEAFF.

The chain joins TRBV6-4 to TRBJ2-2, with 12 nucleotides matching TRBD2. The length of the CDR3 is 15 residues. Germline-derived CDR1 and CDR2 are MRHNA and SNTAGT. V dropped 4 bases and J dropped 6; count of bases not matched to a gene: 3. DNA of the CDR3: TGTGCCAGCAGTGCCGGACTAGCGGGGTCCGGGGAGCTGTTTTTT. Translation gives CASSAGLAGSGELFF.

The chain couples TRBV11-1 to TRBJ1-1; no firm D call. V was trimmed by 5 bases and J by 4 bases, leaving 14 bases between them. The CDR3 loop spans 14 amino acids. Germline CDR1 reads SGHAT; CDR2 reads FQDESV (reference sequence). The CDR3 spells CASSAFEGTTEAFF. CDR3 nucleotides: TGTGCCAGCAGCGCCTTTGAGGGAACCACTGAAGCTTTCTTT.

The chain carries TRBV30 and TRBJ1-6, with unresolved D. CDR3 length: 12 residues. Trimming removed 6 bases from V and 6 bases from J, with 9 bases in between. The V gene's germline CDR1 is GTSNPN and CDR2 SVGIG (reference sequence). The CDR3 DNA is TGTGCCTGCGAAGCCCTTAATTCACCCCTCCACTTT. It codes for CACEALNSPLHF.

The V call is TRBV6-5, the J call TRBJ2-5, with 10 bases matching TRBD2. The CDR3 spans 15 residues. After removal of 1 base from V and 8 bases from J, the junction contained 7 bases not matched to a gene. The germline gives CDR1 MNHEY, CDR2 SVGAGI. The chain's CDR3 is CASSYWKTSGSTQYF. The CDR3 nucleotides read TGTGCCAGCAGTTACTGGAAGACTAGCGGGTCTACCCAGTACTTC.